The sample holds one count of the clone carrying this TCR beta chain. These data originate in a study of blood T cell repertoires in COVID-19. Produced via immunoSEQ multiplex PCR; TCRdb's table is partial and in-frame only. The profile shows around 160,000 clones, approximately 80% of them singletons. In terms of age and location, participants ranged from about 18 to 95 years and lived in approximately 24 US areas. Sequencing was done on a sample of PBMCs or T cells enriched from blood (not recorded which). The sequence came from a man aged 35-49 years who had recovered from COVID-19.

This CDR3 reads CASSGDRGVRPEAFF. Here the CDR3 DNA reads TGTGCCAGCAGTGGGGACAGGGGCGTTAGGCCTGAAGCTTTCTTT. The chain is built from TRBV28 and TRBJ1-1; 10 bases are shared with TRBD1. Per the germline V gene, CDR1 is MDHEN and CDR2 is SYDVKM. Trimming took 5 bases from V and 6 from J; bases not matched to a gene: 9. This CDR3 contains 15 residues.